This T cell receptor (beta chain) was recorded in a study of T cell responses to AZD1222 COVID-19 vaccine. This CDR3 has 14 residues. Germline V gives CDR1 SGHRS, CDR2 YFSETQ. The V end was cut by 0 bases, the J end by 5 bases, with 12 bases between. On this clone itself: Its antigen is not known.

General study points: Baseline serology detected seropositivity in only five to seven AZD1222 recipients. In a largely white British group with more females than males, clonal diversity was possibly underestimated.

The assay was immunoSEQ multiplex PCR, and TCRdb's table has in-frame clones only and misses some. The repertoire holds 97,000 or so clones, with about nine tenths as singletons. This receptor was identified in an adult who received the AZD1222 COVID-19 vaccine. The sample was peripheral blood, taken 28 days after the second AZD1222 dose. The chain carries TRBV5-1 and TRBJ2-7; D remains ambiguous. The CDR3 bases are TGCGCCAGCAGCTTGGAAACAACACCCGACGAGCAGTACTTC. Translated, it gives CASSLETTPDEQYF.